This TCR beta chain was profiled in a study of T cell responses to AZD1222 COVID-19 vaccine. Of note for this clone: The junction and the germline gene differ at one end; a read error may be behind it.

Sequencing was performed with immunoSEQ multiplex PCR; in TCRdb, only in-frame clones are kept and a portion is missing. The sample has about 120,000 clones, around 85% seen once; the top ten hold 2% to 3%. The sample consisted of peripheral blood, taken on day 0 of AZD1222 vaccination. This clonotype originated in an adult in good health.

CDR3 region: CAGRAGLGYGYTF. CDR3 sequence (DNA): TGTGCCGGTAGGGCAGGGCTCGGCTATGGCTACACCTTC. The V call is TRBV19, the J call TRBJ1-2; D is possibly TRBD1 (5 bases). The CDR3 covers 13 residues. CDR1 is LNHDA, CDR2 SQIVND, per germline (reference sequence). The whole variable domain, remainder taken from reference TRBV19 and TRBJ1-2, is DGGITQSPKYLFRKEGQNVTLSCEQNLNHDAMYWYRQDPGQGLRLIYYSQIVNDFQKGDIAEGYSVSREKKESFPLTVTSAQKNPTAFYLCAGRAGLGYGYTFGSGTRLTVV.